The 9 T cell receptor beta chains below were found in one sample sequenced in a study of blood T cell repertoires in COVID-19 (dated by TCRdb to the early 2020s). Library generation was performed with the immunoSEQ multiplex PCR assay. TCRdb retrieved this table from immuneACCESS and kept in-frame rearrangements only. Not all clones are present; in checked studies, unresolved V genes account for under half, and no reason is known for the remainder. Recorded for this sample are about 220,000 clones; around 88% of them occurred a single time. Of the sample, 14% to 15% falls within the top ten clones. Specimen: PBMCs or T cells enriched from blood (not recorded which). These receptors all come from a woman aged 45-60 years with acute COVID-19.

This chain connects TRBV2 to TRBJ2-1; 7 nucleotides line up with TRBD1. The CDR3 is made up of 14 amino acids. CDR1 and CDR2 from the germline V gene are SNHLY and FYNNEI. The V gene end was trimmed by 8 bases and the J gene end by 4 bases; junction bases not matched to a gene: 8. The CDR3 coding sequence is TGTGCCAGCGGCAGGGGGACGGATTACAATGAGCAGTTCTTC. It translates to CASGRGTDYNEQFF.

The J gene is TRBJ1-5, the V gene TRBV18; D perhaps matches TRBD1 (5 bases). The CDR3 contains 16 residues. Germline assignment: CDR1 KGHSH and CDR2 LQKENI. V lost 0 bases and J 6 bases, leaving 15 bases between the germline ends. CDR3 coding DNA: TGTGCCAGCTCACCACCGGGACTGGGACGGGGTCAGCCCCAGCATTTT. Encoded protein: CASSPPGLGRGQPQHF.

The rearrangement joins TRBV10-3 to TRBJ1-1; D is unclear. The CDR3 runs 15 residues. The germline gives CDR1 ENHRY, CDR2 SYGVKD. Trimming removed 0 bases from V and 0 bases from J, with 8 bases in between. The CDR3 loop reads CAISESADLNTEAFF. In DNA, the CDR3 is TGTGCCATCAGTGAGTCGGCAGACTTGAACACTGAAGCTTTCTTT.

The gene calls are TRBV19 and TRBJ2-1; possible D gene TRBD2, 6 bases. The CDR3 is 13 residues long. Trimming pared 7 bases from V and 5 bases from J, leaving 12 bases between. The V gene's germline CDR1 is LNHDA and CDR2 SQIVND (reference sequence). DNA for the CDR3: TGTGCCAGTACCCTGGGCGGGGACAATGAGCAGTTCTTC. Translating gives CASTLGGDNEQFF.

This clone has just a few counts. This chain joins TRBV19 and TRBJ2-7; D possibly corresponds to TRBD2 (6 bases). Germline V lookup: CDR1 LNHDA, CDR2 SQIVND (reference sequence). The CDR3 length is 13 residues. The V end was cut by 4 bases, the J end by 4 bases, with 11 bases between. CDR3 in DNA: TGTGCCAGTAGTAGCGGGACTTTTTACGAGCAGTACTTC. As protein: CASSSGTFYEQYF. Filled out from reference TRBV19 and TRBJ2-7, the complete variable domain reads DGGITQSPKYLFRKEGQNVTLSCEQNLNHDAMYWYRQDPGQGLRLIYYSQIVNDFQKGDIAEGYSVSREKKESFPLTVTSAQKNPTAFYLCASSSGTFYEQYFGPGTRLTVT.

DNA for the CDR3: TGTGCCAGCAGCGAGGGACTAGCGGGAGATTTCAGGTTCTTC. Translation gives CASSEGLAGDFRFF. The chain uses TRBV7-9 and TRBJ2-1; 14 bases map to TRBD2. The J segment lost 15 bases and the V segment lost 5 bases, leaving 9 bases of the junction unmatched. The CDR3 consists of 14 residues. Germline V gives CDR1 SEHNR, CDR2 FQNEAQ (reference sequence).

V and J are TRBV3-1 (or the pseudogene TRBV3-2) and TRBJ2-1; no clear D. V shed 0 bases and J shed 3 bases, with 6 bases lying between them. The CDR3 consists of 14 residues. Germline V lookup: CDR1 LGHDT, CDR2 YNNKEL (reference sequence). The DNA for the CDR3 is TGTGCCAGCAGCCAAGAACACCTCTACAATGAGCAGTTCTTC. It yields the protein CASSQEHLYNEQFF.

This clone was seen more than once but under ten times. The chain uses TRBV15 and TRBJ1-4; D may be TRBD1 (5 bases). CDR1 LNHNV and CDR2 YYDKDF come from the germline V gene (reference sequence). Trimming shortened V by 8 bases and J by 5 bases, and 12 bases separated the two germline ends. CDR3 length: 13 amino acids. The CDR3 is CATGGVRNEKLFF. The CDR3 bases are TGTGCCACCGGAGGGGTGAGGAATGAAAAACTGTTTTTT.

The chain recombines TRBV7-9 with TRBJ2-1; 7 nucleotides match TRBD2. The V segment lost 5 bases and the J segment 6 bases; nucleotides outside the gene matches: 7. Germline V gene lookup returns CDR1 SEHNR and CDR2 FQNEAQ (reference sequence). This CDR3 has 14 amino acids. The DNA of the CDR3 is TGTGCCAGCAGCCGGGGACTAACCATCAATGAGCAGTTCTTC. It translates to CASSRGLTINEQFF.